This entry lists 20 T cell receptor beta chains sequenced from one sample in a study of regulatory T cells in long-lasting Graves disease. Time point described: newly diagnosed GD, antithyroid drugs for less than 3 months. RNA extracted from PBMCs served as the sequencing template. iRepertoire HTBI primers and Arm-PCR of CDR3 regions built TCR beta libraries. TCRdb re-analysed the multiplex PCR reads in MiXCR, keeping a single row per CDR3 protein. The profile shows approximately 460,000 distinct CDR3 sequences, over 15% of them singletons. This sample also belongs to another study, concerning T cells in Graves' hyperthyroidism and ophthalmopathy.

Sequenced here: peripheral blood mononuclear cells (PBMCs), sampled at new diagnosis, from a patient treated with antithyroid drugs. All receptors come from a woman between 25 and 40 years old with Graves disease.

At least ten counts were recorded for this clonotype. The chain carries TRBV28 and TRBJ2-7, with D possibly being TRBD2 (6 bases). V lost 6 bases and J 1 base, leaving 16 bases between the germline ends. Germline V gene sequence: CDR1 MDHEN, CDR2 SYDVKM. The CDR3 length is 15 residues. CDR3 residues: CASRPSAGPSYEQYF. CDR3 nucleotide sequence: TGTGCCAGCAGGCCGAGCGCGGGGCCATCCTACGAGCAGTACTTC.

At least ten counts were recorded for this clonotype. The chain couples TRBV7-3 to TRBJ2-2, with D perhaps TRBD1 or TRBD2 (5 bases each). Trimming pared 10 bases from V and 3 bases from J, leaving 9 bases between. The CDR3 runs 12 residues. The germline V gene encodes CDR1 SGHTA and CDR2 FQGTGA. The CDR3 sequence: CATGLHTGELFF. DNA for the CDR3: TGTGCCACGGGGCTTCACACCGGGGAGCTGTTTTTT.

This clonotype has a handful of counts. The chain has TRBV20-1 and TRBJ2-3; D not certain. Germline V gene data show CDR1 as DFQATT and CDR2 as SNEGSKA (reference sequence). Trimming pared 3 bases from V and 6 bases from J, leaving 16 bases between. The CDR3 is 14 amino acids. For the CDR3, the DNA is TGCAGTGCTAGTTCCCTAGGAGACACGGATACGCAGTATTTT. Encoded protein: CSASSLGDTDTQYF.

The chain links TRBV11-2 to TRBJ2-2; 9 positions agree with TRBD2. This CDR3 region has 15 residues. Germline V gives CDR1 SGHAT, CDR2 FQNNGV. V lost 5 bases and J lost 7; bases outside the gene matches: 8. CDR3 nucleotide sequence: TGTGCCAGCAGCCCCCCTGCGGGAGGGGTCGGGGAGCTGTTTTTT. Translated: CASSPPAGGVGELFF.

This clonotype has ten or more counts. The chain couples TRBV11-3 to TRBJ2-1, with D perhaps being TRBD1 or TRBD2 (5 bases each). Trimming took 6 bases from V and 6 from J, leaving 15 bases between them. CDR1 SGHNT and CDR2 YENEEA come from the germline V gene. The CDR3 covers 14 residues. CDR3 amino acids: CASSSGSFFNEQFF. CDR3 bases: TGTGCCAGCAGTTCAGGGAGCTTCTTCAATGAGCAGTTCTTC. Full variable domain (remainder filled in from reference TRBV11-3 and TRBJ2-1): EAGVVQSPRYKIIEKKQPVAFWCNPISGHNTLYWYLQNLGQGPELLIRYENEEAVDDSQLPKDRFSAERLKGVDSTLKIQPAELGDSAVYLCASSSGSFFNEQFFGPGTRLTVL.

This clonotype was seen ten or more times. This chain connects TRBV7-9 to TRBJ2-5; TRBD2 is a possible D gene (5 bases). Germline lookup yields CDR1 SEHNR and CDR2 FQNEAQ (reference sequence). V lost 4 bases and J 4 bases, leaving 10 bases between the germline ends. This CDR3 is built from 13 residues. CDR3 in amino acids: CASSYRGIETQYF. The CDR3 nucleotides are TGTGCCAGCAGCTATAGAGGGATAGAGACCCAGTACTTC. The full variable domain, rest sourced from reference TRBV7-9 and TRBJ2-5, is DTGVSQNPRHKITKRGQNVTFRCDPISEHNRLYWYRQTLGQGPEFLTYFQNEAQLEKSRLLSDRFSAERPKGSFSTLEIQRTEQGDSAMYLCASSYRGIETQYFGPGTRLLVL.

This clonotype has ten or more counts. The rearrangement joins TRBV9 to TRBJ2-3; 8 nucleotides line up with TRBD1. J was trimmed by 2 bases and V by 3 bases; bases with no gene match: 8. Germline V CDR1 and CDR2: SGDLS, YYNGEE. The CDR3 has 16 amino acids. CDR3 in DNA: TGTGCCAGCAGCGGATCCGGGACAGGTTCCACAGATACGCAGTATTTT. The encoded protein is CASSGSGTGSTDTQYF.

V and J are TRBV7-2 and TRBJ1-4, with D maybe TRBD1 (6 bases). Germline V CDR1 and CDR2: SGHTA, FQGNSA. This CDR3 contains 14 residues. V was pared by 5 bases and J by 7 bases, with 14 bases between. CDR3 bases: TGTGCCAGCAGCCACGACAGGCAGAGTGAAAAACTGTTTTTT. Amino acids: CASSHDRQSEKLFF.

This clonotype was found many times. This chain joins TRBV27 and TRBJ2-1; D ambiguous. Germline assignment: CDR1 MNHEY and CDR2 SMNVEV (reference sequence). The CDR3 is 11 residues long. The germline V and J ends were trimmed by 9 bases and 3 bases, with 6 bases remaining between them. The CDR3 region has the DNA TGTGCCAGGGTAAACTACAATGAGCAGTTCTTC. As protein: CARVNYNEQFF.

This clonotype has at least ten counts. This chain joins TRBV20-1 and TRBJ2-1; 7 positions match TRBD2. V trimming: 7 bases; J trimming: 2 bases; junction bases outside the gene matches: 8. The CDR3 length is 14 residues. Looked up from germline, CDR1 is DFQATT and CDR2 is SNEGSKA (reference sequence). The DNA for the CDR3 is TGCAGTGTTCAAAGACTAGCACCCTACAATGAGCAGTTCTTC. Protein: CSVQRLAPYNEQFF.

This chain links TRBV20-1 with TRBJ2-1, with 7 bases identical to TRBD2. Germline CDR1 and CDR2: DFQATT and SNEGSKA (reference sequence). With 3 bases clipped from V and 7 bases from J, the junction kept 9 bases outside the gene matches. CDR3 size: 14 residues. DNA for the CDR3: TGCAGTGCTAGCAGCTTGACTAGCCTAAATGAGCAGTTCTTC. Translation: CSASSLTSLNEQFF.

This clonotype was detected ten times or more. The chain recombines TRBV7-9 with TRBJ1-1; 8 positions match TRBD1. The J segment lost 7 bases and the V segment lost 7 bases, leaving 14 bases of the junction unmatched. CDR1 and CDR2 (germline): SEHNR, FQNEAQ (reference sequence). CDR3 length: 15 residues. The CDR3: CASNPGGRRDHEAFF. The CDR3 DNA reads as TGTGCCAGCAACCCAGGGGGCCGAAGGGATCATGAAGCTTTCTTT.

Notes on this clonotype: It may be a read error: a sequence one base away is much more abundant. The genes are TRBV5-1 and TRBJ2-1; D gene unclear. Germline V gene sequence: CDR1 SGHRS, CDR2 YFSETQ. The CDR3 spans 14 residues. The V end lost 0 bases, the J end lost 13 bases, and 17 bases lay between the germline ends. CDR3 residues: CASSLDSYRIDQFF. For the CDR3, the DNA is TGCGCCAGCAGCTTGGACTCTTATCGGATTGATCAGTTCTTC.

J is TRBJ2-6 and V is TRBV6-2 or TRBV6-3, with unresolved D. The CDR3 runs 16 residues. Trimming removed 0 bases from V and 11 bases from J, with 17 bases in between. Germline CDR1 and CDR2: MNHEY and SVGEGT. The CDR3 is CASSYSDPGPSDVLTF. The CDR3 nucleotides are TGTGCCAGCAGTTACTCTGATCCCGGACCCAGCGACGTCCTGACTTTC.

The sample holds many counts of this clonotype. The chain is built from TRBV20-1 and TRBJ2-3, with a weak D call TRBD2 (5 bases). CDR1 is DFQATT and CDR2 is SNEGSKA in the germline V gene (reference sequence). This CDR3 contains 14 residues. Trimming took off 3 bases at V and 3 bases at J, with 13 bases between the two ends. The CDR3 loop reads CSASDEGRTDTQYF. CDR3 in DNA: TGCAGTGCTAGCGATGAGGGTAGGACAGATACGCAGTATTTT.

This clonotype has ten or more counts. This chain links TRBV16 with TRBJ1-5; D is undetermined. The germline V and J ends were trimmed by 0 bases and 7 bases, with 13 bases remaining between them. CDR1 and CDR2 from the germline V gene are KGHSY and FQNENV. This CDR3 region has 15 residues. The CDR3 loop reads CASSQSPTIGQPQHF. The DNA for the CDR3 is TGTGCCAGCAGCCAATCGCCGACAATCGGGCAGCCCCAGCATTTT.

Note on this clonotype: This could be a read error, since a much larger clone is one nucleotide away. This chain connects TRBV7-9 to TRBJ2-1; 15 bases fit TRBD2. Unmatched junction bases numbered 7, after V lost 0 bases and J lost 10 bases. CDR1 is SEHNR and CDR2 is FQNEAQ in the germline V gene (reference sequence). The CDR3 spans 17 residues. CDR3 sequence reads: CASSLAGGLAGGYEQFF. The DNA for the CDR3 is TGTGCCAGCAGCTTAGCTGGGGGACTAGCGGGAGGCTACGAGCAGTTCTTC.

This clonotype was counted ten times or more. The genes are TRBV6-1 and TRBJ1-1; weak D call: TRBD1 (5 bases). In germline, CDR1 is MNHNS, CDR2 SASEGT. This CDR3 spans 13 amino acids. V lost 5 bases and J 3 bases, leaving 10 bases between the germline ends. The CDR3 region is CASSRSGDTEAFF. Written as DNA, the CDR3 is TGTGCCAGCAGTCGATCGGGGGACACTGAAGCTTTCTTT.

This clonotype occurred many times. The chain has TRBV2 and TRBJ1-2, with 10 bases identical to TRBD1. With V trimmed by 7 bases and J by 8 bases, 16 bases remained unmatched. Germline loops: CDR1 SNHLY, CDR2 FYNNEI. This CDR3 region has 16 residues. CDR3 sequence (DNA): TGTGCCAGCAACCGTCCCGGGACAGGGGTTTGGGGCGGCTACACCTTC. Amino acid sequence: CASNRPGTGVWGGYTF.

The chain has TRBV15 and TRBJ1-4, with 8 positions matching TRBD1. CDR1 LNHNV and CDR2 YYDKDF come from the germline V gene (reference sequence). With 1 base clipped from V and 6 bases from J, the junction kept 10 bases outside the gene matches. The CDR3 has 17 residues. CDR3 in DNA: TGTGCCACCAGCAGAGTCCAGGGGGCGTCATTCGATGAAAAACTGTTTTTT. The encoded protein is CATSRVQGASFDEKLFF.